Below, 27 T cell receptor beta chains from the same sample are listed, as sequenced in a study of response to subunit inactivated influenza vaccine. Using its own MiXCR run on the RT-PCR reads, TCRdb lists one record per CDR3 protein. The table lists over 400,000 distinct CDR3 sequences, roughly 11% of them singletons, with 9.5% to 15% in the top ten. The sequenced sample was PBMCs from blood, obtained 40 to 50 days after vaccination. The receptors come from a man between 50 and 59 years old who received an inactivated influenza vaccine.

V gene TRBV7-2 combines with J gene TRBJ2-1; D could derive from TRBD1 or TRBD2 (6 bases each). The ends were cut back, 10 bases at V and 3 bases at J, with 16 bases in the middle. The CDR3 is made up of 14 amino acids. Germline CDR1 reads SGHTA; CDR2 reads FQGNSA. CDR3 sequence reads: CATQEGVLYNEQFF. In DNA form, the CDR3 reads TGTGCCACCCAGGAGGGGGTGCTCTACAATGAGCAGTTCTTC. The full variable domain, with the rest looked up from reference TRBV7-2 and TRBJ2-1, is GAGVSQSPSNKVTEKGKDVELRCDPISGHTALYWYRQSLGQGLEFLIYFQGNSAPDKSGLPSDRFSAERTGGSVSTLTIQRTQQEDSAVYLCATQEGVLYNEQFFGPGTRLTVL.

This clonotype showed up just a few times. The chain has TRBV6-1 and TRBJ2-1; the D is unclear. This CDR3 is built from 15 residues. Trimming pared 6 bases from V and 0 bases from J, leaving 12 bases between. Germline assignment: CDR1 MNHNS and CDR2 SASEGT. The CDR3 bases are TGTGCCAGCAGCTCCGGTTGGAGCTCCTACAATGAGCAGTTCTTC. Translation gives CASSSGWSSYNEQFF.

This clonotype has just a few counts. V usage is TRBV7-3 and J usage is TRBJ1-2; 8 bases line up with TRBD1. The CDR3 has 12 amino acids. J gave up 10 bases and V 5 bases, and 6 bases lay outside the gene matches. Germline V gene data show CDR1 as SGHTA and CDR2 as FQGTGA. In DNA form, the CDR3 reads TGTGCCAGCAGCGGGCCGACAGGGGTCTACACCTTC. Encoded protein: CASSGPTGVYTF.

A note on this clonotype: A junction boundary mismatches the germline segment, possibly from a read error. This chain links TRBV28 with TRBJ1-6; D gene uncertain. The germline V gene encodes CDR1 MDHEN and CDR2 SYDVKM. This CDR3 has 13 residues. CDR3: CASRGQAVSPLNF. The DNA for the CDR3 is TGTGCCAGCAGAGGCCAGGCGGTTTCACCCCTCAACTTT.

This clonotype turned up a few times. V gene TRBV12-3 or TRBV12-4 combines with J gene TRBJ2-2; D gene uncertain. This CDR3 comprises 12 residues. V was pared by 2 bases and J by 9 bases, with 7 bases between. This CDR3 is CASSLWPRELFF. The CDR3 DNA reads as TGTGCCAGCAGTTTATGGCCCCGGGAGCTGTTTTTT.

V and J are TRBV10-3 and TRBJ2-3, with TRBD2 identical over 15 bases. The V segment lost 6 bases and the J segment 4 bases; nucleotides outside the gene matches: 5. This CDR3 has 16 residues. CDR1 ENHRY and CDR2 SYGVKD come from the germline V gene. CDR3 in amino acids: CAIRNGTSGRSDTQYF. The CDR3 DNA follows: TGTGCCATCAGGAACGGGACTAGCGGGAGGTCAGATACGCAGTATTTT.

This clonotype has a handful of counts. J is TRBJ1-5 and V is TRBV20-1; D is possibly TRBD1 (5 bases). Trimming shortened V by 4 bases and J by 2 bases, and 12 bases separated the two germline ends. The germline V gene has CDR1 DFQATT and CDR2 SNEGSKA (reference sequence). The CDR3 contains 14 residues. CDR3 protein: CSAIARAGNQPQHF. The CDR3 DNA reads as TGCAGTGCTATTGCCAGGGCTGGCAATCAGCCCCAGCATTTT.

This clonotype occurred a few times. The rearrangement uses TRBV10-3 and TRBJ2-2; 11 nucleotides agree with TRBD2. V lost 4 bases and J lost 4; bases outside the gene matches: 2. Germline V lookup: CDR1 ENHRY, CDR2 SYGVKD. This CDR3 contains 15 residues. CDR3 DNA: TGTGCCATCAGTGCCGGGACTAGCGGCACCGGGGAGCTGTTTTTT. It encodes CAISAGTSGTGELFF.

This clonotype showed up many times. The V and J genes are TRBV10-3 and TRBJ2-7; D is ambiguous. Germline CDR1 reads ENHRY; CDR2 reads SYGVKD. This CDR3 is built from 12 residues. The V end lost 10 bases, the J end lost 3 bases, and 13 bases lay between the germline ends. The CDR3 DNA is TGTGCCACCAAGACTGAACTCTACGAGCAGTACTTC. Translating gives CATKTELYEQYF.

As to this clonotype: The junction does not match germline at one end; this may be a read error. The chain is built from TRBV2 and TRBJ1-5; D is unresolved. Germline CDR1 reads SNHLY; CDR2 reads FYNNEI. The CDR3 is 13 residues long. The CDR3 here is CASTLAENPPQHF. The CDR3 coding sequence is TGTGCCAGCACGCTAGCAGAGAATCCGCCCCAGCATTTT.

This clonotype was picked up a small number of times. The CDR3 loop is CASRLDAAGLGNTQYF. CDR3 in DNA: TGTGCCAGCAGACTCGACGCGGCTGGCCTTGGGAATACGCAGTATTTT. This rearrangement joins TRBV6-5 to TRBJ2-3; D is uncertain. Germline V gives CDR1 MNHEY, CDR2 SVGAGI. CDR3 size: 16 residues. V lost 6 bases and J lost 7, with 23 bases in between.

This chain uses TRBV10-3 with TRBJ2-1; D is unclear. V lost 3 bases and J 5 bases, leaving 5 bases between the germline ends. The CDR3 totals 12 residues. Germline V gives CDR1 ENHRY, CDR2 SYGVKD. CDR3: CAISETDNEQFF. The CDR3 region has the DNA TGTGCCATCAGTGAAACGGACAATGAGCAGTTCTTC.

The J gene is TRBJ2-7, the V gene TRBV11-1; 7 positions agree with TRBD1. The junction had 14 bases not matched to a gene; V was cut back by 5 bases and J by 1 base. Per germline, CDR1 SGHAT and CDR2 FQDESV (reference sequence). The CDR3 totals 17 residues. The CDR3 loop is CASSPARGTTTSYEQYF. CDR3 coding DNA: TGTGCCAGCAGCCCTGCCAGGGGGACGACTACATCCTACGAGCAGTACTTC.

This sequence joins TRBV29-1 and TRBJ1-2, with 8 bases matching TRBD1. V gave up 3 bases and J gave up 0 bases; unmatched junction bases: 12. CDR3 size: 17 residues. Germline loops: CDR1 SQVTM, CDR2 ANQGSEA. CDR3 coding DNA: TGCAGCGTTGACTTGGGGCAGGGGGCCATGTCTAACTATGGCTACACCTTC. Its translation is CSVDLGQGAMSNYGYTF.

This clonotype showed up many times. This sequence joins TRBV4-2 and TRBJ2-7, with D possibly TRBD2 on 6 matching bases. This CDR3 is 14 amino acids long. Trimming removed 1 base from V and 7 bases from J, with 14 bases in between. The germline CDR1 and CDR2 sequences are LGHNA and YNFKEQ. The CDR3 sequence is CASSQVGVRGEQYF. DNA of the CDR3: TGTGCCAGCAGCCAAGTAGGCGTACGGGGGGAGCAGTACTTC.

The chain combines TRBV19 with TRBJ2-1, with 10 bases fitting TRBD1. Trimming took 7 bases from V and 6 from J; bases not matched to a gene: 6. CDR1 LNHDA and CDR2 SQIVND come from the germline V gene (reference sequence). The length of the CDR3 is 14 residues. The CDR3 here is CASNLDRGGNEQFF. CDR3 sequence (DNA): TGTGCCAGTAACCTGGACAGGGGGGGCAATGAGCAGTTCTTC.

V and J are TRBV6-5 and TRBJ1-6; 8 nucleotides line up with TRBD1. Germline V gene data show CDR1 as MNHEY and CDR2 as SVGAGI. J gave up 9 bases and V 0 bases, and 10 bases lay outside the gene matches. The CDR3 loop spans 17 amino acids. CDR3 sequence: CASSYSRQGKGGSPLHF. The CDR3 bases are TGTGCCAGCAGTTACTCGAGACAGGGGAAAGGCGGTTCACCCCTCCACTTT.

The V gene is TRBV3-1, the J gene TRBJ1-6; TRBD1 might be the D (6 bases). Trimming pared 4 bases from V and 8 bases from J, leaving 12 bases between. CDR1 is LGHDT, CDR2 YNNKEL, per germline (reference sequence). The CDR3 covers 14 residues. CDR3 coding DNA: TGTGCCAGCAGCCTCACAGGGAGGGATTCACCCCTCCACTTT. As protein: CASSLTGRDSPLHF.

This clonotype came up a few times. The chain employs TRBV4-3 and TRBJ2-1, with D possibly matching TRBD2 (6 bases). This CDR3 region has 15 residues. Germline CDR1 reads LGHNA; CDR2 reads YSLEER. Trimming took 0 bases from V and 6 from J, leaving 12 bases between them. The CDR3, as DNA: TGCGCCAGCAGCCAAGAAGGAGGGGTTGGCAATGAGCAGTTCTTC. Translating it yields CASSQEGGVGNEQFF.

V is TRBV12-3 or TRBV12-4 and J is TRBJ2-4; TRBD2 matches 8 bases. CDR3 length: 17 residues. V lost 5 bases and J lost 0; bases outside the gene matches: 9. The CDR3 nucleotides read TGTGCCAGCAGTCCGGGGGGGGGTGCCGCAGCCAAAAACATTCAGTACTTC. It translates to CASSPGGGAAAKNIQYF.

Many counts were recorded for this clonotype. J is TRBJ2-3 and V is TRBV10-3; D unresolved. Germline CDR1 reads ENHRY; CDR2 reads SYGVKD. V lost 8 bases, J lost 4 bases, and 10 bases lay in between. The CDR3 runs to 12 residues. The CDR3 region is CAIAGDSDTQYF. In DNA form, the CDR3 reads TGTGCCATCGCTGGAGATTCAGATACGCAGTATTTT.

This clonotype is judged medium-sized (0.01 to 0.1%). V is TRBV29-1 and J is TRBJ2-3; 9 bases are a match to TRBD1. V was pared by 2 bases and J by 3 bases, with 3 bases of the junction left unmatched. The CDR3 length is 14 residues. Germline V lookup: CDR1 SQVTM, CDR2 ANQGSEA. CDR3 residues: CSVETGGATDTQYF. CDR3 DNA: TGCAGCGTTGAAACAGGGGGCGCAACAGATACGCAGTATTTT.

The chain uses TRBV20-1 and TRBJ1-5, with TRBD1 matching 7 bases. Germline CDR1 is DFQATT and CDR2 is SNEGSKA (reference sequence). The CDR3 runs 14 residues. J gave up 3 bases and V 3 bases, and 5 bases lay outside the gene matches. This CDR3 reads CSASRDRYNQPQHF. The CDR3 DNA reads TGCAGTGCTAGCCGGGACAGATACAATCAGCCCCAGCATTTT.

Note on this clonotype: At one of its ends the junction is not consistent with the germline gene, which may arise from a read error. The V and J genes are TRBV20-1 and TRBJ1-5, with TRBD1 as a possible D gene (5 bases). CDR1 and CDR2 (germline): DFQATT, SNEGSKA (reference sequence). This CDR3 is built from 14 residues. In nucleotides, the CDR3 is TGCAGAGCTAGAGAGGGGAACAGCAATCAGCCCCAGCATTTT. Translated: CRAREGNSNQPQHF.

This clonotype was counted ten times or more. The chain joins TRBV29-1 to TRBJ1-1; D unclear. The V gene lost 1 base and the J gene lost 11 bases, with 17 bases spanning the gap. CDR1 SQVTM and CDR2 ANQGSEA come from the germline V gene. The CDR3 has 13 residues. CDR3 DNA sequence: TGCAGCGTTGAAGCCCTTTTGGCCCCTCAGGCTTTCTTT. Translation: CSVEALLAPQAFF.

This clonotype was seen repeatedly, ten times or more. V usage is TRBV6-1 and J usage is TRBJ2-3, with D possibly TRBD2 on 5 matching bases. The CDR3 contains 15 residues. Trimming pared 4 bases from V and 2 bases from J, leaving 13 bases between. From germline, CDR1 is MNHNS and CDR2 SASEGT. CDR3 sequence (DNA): TGTGCCAGCAGTGCCCTGCGGGCGAACACAGATACGCAGTATTTT. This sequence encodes CASSALRANTDTQYF.

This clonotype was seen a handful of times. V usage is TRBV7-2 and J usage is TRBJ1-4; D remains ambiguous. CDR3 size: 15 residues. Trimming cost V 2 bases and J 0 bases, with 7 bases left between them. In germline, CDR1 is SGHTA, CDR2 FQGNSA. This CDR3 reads CASSLTTATNEKLFF. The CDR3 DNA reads TGTGCCAGCAGCTTAACCACAGCAACTAATGAAAAACTGTTTTTT. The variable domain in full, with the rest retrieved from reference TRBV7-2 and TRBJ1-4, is GAGVSQSPSNKVTEKGKDVELRCDPISGHTALYWYRQSLGQGLEFLIYFQGNSAPDKSGLPSDRFSAERTGGSVSTLTIQRTQQEDSAVYLCASSLTTATNEKLFFGSGTQLSVL.